The 29 T cell receptor beta chains below were found in one sample sequenced in a study of OX40 agonist ivuxolimab in advanced cancers. The library was generated by the immunoSEQ multiplex PCR assay. Drawn from immuneACCESS, this table holds only the in-frame rearrangements with V and J called that TCRdb kept. Clones are partly lost; checked studies trace under half to an unresolved V gene and leave the rest unexplained. Here the sample has approximately 15,000 clones; more than 75% occur a single time. 30% to 35% of the sample lies in the top ten. This specimen was CD4+ or CD8+ T cells sorted from blood, taken in a trial of the OX40 agonist ivuxolimab. These receptors originate from an adult with an advanced solid tumor such as melanoma, head and neck, liver or kidney cancer.

The gene calls are TRBV6-5 and TRBJ2-1; TRBD1 aligns across 10 bases. V dropped 5 bases and J dropped 6; count of bases not matched to a gene: 7. The CDR3 length is 15 residues. Germline CDR1 and CDR2: MNHEY and SVGAGI. The CDR3 sequence: CASSTPGQGTNEQFF. Here the CDR3 DNA reads TGTGCCAGCAGTACACCGGGACAGGGGACCAATGAGCAGTTCTTC.

V and J are TRBV6-5 and TRBJ1-1; TRBD1 matches 7 bases. CDR1 is MNHEY, CDR2 SVGAGI, per germline. Trimming cost V 6 bases and J 7 bases; bases outside gene matches: 8. This CDR3 has 13 amino acids. The CDR3 DNA sequence: TGTGCCAGCAGGGGACAGAAGTCTGTTGAAGCTTTCTTT. Translating it yields CASRGQKSVEAFF.

The chain employs TRBV4-3 and TRBJ2-1; possibly TRBD2 for D (6 bases). CDR1 is LGHNA and CDR2 is YSLEER in the germline V gene. Deletions cut 0 bases from V and 4 bases from J, with 10 bases between. The CDR3 extends over 15 amino acids. The DNA of the CDR3 is TGCGCCAGCAGCCAAGAGGCGGGGCAGTACAATGAGCAGTTCTTC. Amino acids: CASSQEAGQYNEQFF.

The chain links TRBV7-9 to TRBJ2-1, with 7 bases lining up with TRBD2. The CDR3 loop spans 14 amino acids. The V gene's germline CDR1 is SEHNR and CDR2 FQNEAQ (reference sequence). The J segment lost 4 bases and the V segment lost 4 bases, leaving 4 bases of the junction unmatched. CDR3 protein: CASSSPGGYNEQFF. CDR3 bases: TGTGCCAGCAGCTCCCCGGGGGGATACAATGAGCAGTTCTTC.

CDR3 coding DNA: TGTGCCAGCAGCGTAGGGGACAGGCACGGAACTGAAGCTTTCTTT. Residues: CASSVGDRHGTEAFF. The chain has TRBV9 and TRBJ1-1; 8 bases agree with TRBD1. This CDR3 is built from 15 residues. The J segment lost 5 bases and the V segment lost 0 bases, leaving 6 bases of the junction unmatched. Germline V gene sequence: CDR1 SGDLS, CDR2 YYNGEE.

The chain links TRBV30 to TRBJ2-1; 8 bases match TRBD2. The CDR3 contains 15 residues. Germline V gene data show CDR1 as GTSNPN and CDR2 as SVGIG (reference sequence). The trim removed 0 bases at V and 4 bases at J, leaving 5 bases unmatched. CDR3 residues: CAWSVRAGAYNEQFF. The CDR3 DNA reads TGTGCCTGGAGTGTACGAGCGGGGGCTTACAATGAGCAGTTCTTC.

This chain joins TRBV12-5 and TRBJ2-4; the match to TRBD1 covers 7 bases. The J segment lost 0 bases and the V segment lost 6 bases, leaving 8 bases of the junction unmatched. The CDR3 loop spans 16 amino acids. Per the germline V gene, CDR1 is LGHNT and CDR2 is FRNRAP. CDR3 sequence reads: CASGPDRTSAKNIQYF. The CDR3 DNA reads as TGTGCTAGTGGACCGGACAGGACTTCAGCCAAAAACATTCAGTACTTC. Variable domain in full (rest from reference TRBV12-5 and TRBJ2-4): DARVTQTPRHKVTEMGQEVTMRCQPILGHNTVFWYRQTMMQGLELLAYFRNRAPLDDSGMPKDRFSAEMPDATLATLKIQPSEPRDSAVYFCASGPDRTSAKNIQYFGAGTRLSVL.

A remark on this clone: One end of the junction fails to match germline, which may point to a read error. The rearrangement uses TRBV5-5 and TRBJ1-5; 10 bases fit TRBD1. The V gene's germline CDR1 is SGHKS and CDR2 YYEKEE (reference sequence). The CDR3 runs 15 residues. CDR3 sequence (DNA): TGCGCCAGCAGCCAAGGGACAGGGGACGATCAGCCCCAGCATTTT. Translating it yields CASSQGTGDDQPQHF. Looking up the rest from reference TRBV5-5 and TRBJ1-5 gives the full variable domain: DAGVTQSPTHLIKTRGQQVTLRCSPISGHKSVSWYQQVLGQGPQFIFQYYEKEERGRGNFPDRFSARQFPNYSSELNVNALLLGDSALYLCASSQGTGDDQPQHFGDGTRLSIL.

This clone was seen just once. The J gene is TRBJ2-7, the V gene TRBV4-1, with 14 bases lining up with TRBD2. Germline values: CDR1 MGHRA, CDR2 YSYEKL. The CDR3 covers 16 residues. With 3 bases clipped from V and 5 bases from J, the junction kept 6 bases outside the gene matches. CDR3 nucleotide sequence: TGCGCCAGCAGCCAGGGGCCGGGACTAGCGGGGGACGAGCAGTACTTC. This gives the protein CASSQGPGLAGDEQYF.

The sample holds one count of this clone. At one boundary the junction diverges from the germline segment, which might be a read error. The rearrangement joins TRBV7-7 to TRBJ2-1, with TRBD1 matching 9 bases. Germline CDR1 is SSHAT and CDR2 is FNYEAQ (reference sequence). The length of the CDR3 is 15 residues. For the CDR3, the DNA is TGTGCTAGCAGCGTCGGGGGGACAGGGTACAATGAGCAGTTCTTC. It yields the protein CASSVGGTGYNEQFF.

J is TRBJ1-3 and V is TRBV15, with D hard to call. V was cut by 0 bases and J by 4 bases, with 1 base left in between. Germline V gives CDR1 LNHNV, CDR2 YYDKDF (reference sequence). The CDR3 is 12 residues long. CDR3 DNA sequence: TGTGCCACCAGCAGAGAAGGAAACACCATATATTTT. Translating gives CATSREGNTIYF.

The chain carries TRBV7-3 and TRBJ1-1; D gene ambiguous. Looked up from germline, CDR1 is SGHTA and CDR2 is FQGTGA. The CDR3 length is 14 residues. Deletions cut 5 bases from V and 1 base from J, with 11 bases between. CDR3 sequence reads: CASSPPGENTEAFF. CDR3 DNA: TGTGCCAGCAGCCCTCCCGGAGAGAACACTGAAGCTTTCTTT. Full variable domain (missing parts from reference TRBV7-3 and TRBJ1-1): GAGVSQTPSNKVTEKGKYVELRCDPISGHTALYWYRQSLGQGPEFLIYFQGTGAADDSGLPNDRFFAVRPEGSVSTLKIQRTERGDSAVYLCASSPPGENTEAFFGQGTRLTVV.

The chain recombines TRBV5-1 with TRBJ2-3, with 7 bases lining up with TRBD1. The germline CDR1 and CDR2 sequences are SGHRS and YFSETQ. V lost 2 bases to trimming and J lost 6 bases; unmatched junction nucleotides: 6. The CDR3 extends over 14 amino acids. This CDR3 is CASSFNRGWDTQYF. CDR3 nucleotide sequence: TGCGCCAGCAGCTTCAACAGGGGATGGGATACGCAGTATTTT.

There are a few counts of this clone. This sequence joins TRBV7-9 and TRBJ1-1, with unresolved D. V shed 5 bases and J shed 8 bases, with 15 bases lying between them. CDR3 length: 13 amino acids. CDR1 and CDR2 from the germline V gene are SEHNR and FQNEAQ (reference sequence). CDR3 residues: CASSTVPLVEAFF. The CDR3 DNA is TGTGCCAGCAGCACGGTCCCCTTGGTAGAAGCTTTCTTT. Filled out from reference TRBV7-9 and TRBJ1-1, the complete variable domain reads DTGVSQNPRHKITKRGQNVTFRCDPISEHNRLYWYRQTLGQGPEFLTYFQNEAQLEKSRLLSDRFSAERPKGSFSTLEIQRTEQGDSAMYLCASSTVPLVEAFFGQGTRLTVV.

The gene calls are TRBV5-1 and TRBJ1-6; D gene uncertain. CDR1 SGHRS and CDR2 YFSETQ come from the germline V gene. V was pared by 2 bases and J by 2 bases, with 8 bases between. CDR3 size: 15 residues. CDR3 in DNA: TGCGCCAGCAGCTTTGGCGGAGCCTATAATTCACCCCTCCACTTT. Encoded protein: CASSFGGAYNSPLHF.

V and J are TRBV7-9 and TRBJ2-2; a possible D gene is TRBD1 (6 bases). Germline V CDR1 and CDR2: SEHNR, FQNEAQ (reference sequence). CDR3 length: 14 amino acids. V was pared by 5 bases and J by 7 bases, with 14 bases between. This chain's CDR3 is CASSEGQSGGELFF. CDR3 bases: TGTGCCAGCAGCGAAGGACAGTCGGGCGGGGAGCTGTTTTTT.

This sequence joins TRBV12-5 and TRBJ2-5; D may match TRBD1 or TRBD2 (5 bases each). Looked up from germline, CDR1 is LGHNT and CDR2 is FRNRAP. The V end was cut by 5 bases, the J end by 1 base, with 17 bases between. CDR3 length equals 16 residues. CDR3 loop: CASGHGSKGPQETQYF. Here the CDR3 DNA reads TGTGCTAGTGGTCATGGGAGCAAGGGACCCCAAGAGACCCAGTACTTC.

This clone was seen a few times. The chain employs TRBV11-2 and TRBJ1-5; D is unresolved. Germline V gene data show CDR1 as SGHAT and CDR2 as FQNNGV. The CDR3 consists of 15 residues. The V end was cut by 5 bases, the J end by 0 bases, with 11 bases between. The CDR3 sequence: CASSPEGYSNQPQHF. The CDR3 nucleotides read TGTGCCAGCAGCCCAGAGGGCTATAGCAATCAGCCCCAGCATTTT.

This clone was seen only a few times. This chain links TRBV7-3 with TRBJ2-1, with D unclear. This CDR3 region has 12 residues. Germline CDR1 reads SGHTA; CDR2 reads FQGTGA. V shed 5 bases and J shed 5 bases, with 7 bases lying between them. The CDR3 DNA follows: TGTGCCAGCAGCGGGTGGGACAATGAGCAGTTCTTC. As protein: CASSGWDNEQFF.

The CDR3 reads CASGQSGYTEAFF. CDR3 sequence (DNA): TGTGCTAGTGGGCAGAGCGGGTACACTGAAGCTTTCTTT. The V and J genes are TRBV12-5 and TRBJ1-1; D ambiguous. In germline, CDR1 is LGHNT, CDR2 FRNRAP. V was trimmed by 6 bases and J by 3 bases, leaving 11 bases between them. The CDR3 contains 13 residues.

This rearrangement joins TRBV13 to TRBJ1-1; unclear D gene. CDR1 PRHDT and CDR2 FYEKMQ come from the germline V gene (reference sequence). This CDR3 is built from 13 residues. The ends were cut back, 6 bases at V and 4 bases at J, with 12 bases in the middle. This CDR3 is CASSPLAGTEAFF. CDR3 nucleotide sequence: TGTGCCAGCAGTCCTTTAGCGGGCACTGAAGCTTTCTTT. Variable domain in full (rest from reference TRBV13 and TRBJ1-1): AAGVIQSPRHLIKEKRETATLKCYPIPRHDTVYWYQQGPGQDPQFLISFYEKMQSDKGSIPDRFSAQQFSDYHSELNMSSLELGDSALYFCASSPLAGTEAFFGQGTRLTVV.

There are a few counts of this clone. The CDR3 sequence is CASGLVQTAEAFF. CDR3 sequence (DNA): TGTGCTAGTGGTTTGGTACAGACGGCTGAAGCTTTCTTT. The chain is built from TRBV12-5 and TRBJ1-1; D is undetermined. This CDR3 is 13 amino acids long. The germline gives CDR1 LGHNT, CDR2 FRNRAP. Trimming removed 0 bases from V and 6 bases from J, with 8 bases in between. Complete variable domain (other parts from reference TRBV12-5 and TRBJ1-1): DARVTQTPRHKVTEMGQEVTMRCQPILGHNTVFWYRQTMMQGLELLAYFRNRAPLDDSGMPKDRFSAEMPDATLATLKIQPSEPRDSAVYFCASGLVQTAEAFFGQGTRLTVV.

The chain couples TRBV29-1 to TRBJ2-1; 7 bases align to TRBD1. Trimming removed 4 bases from V and 0 bases from J; junction bases left unmatched: 0. Germline V gene data show CDR1 as SQVTM and CDR2 as ANQGSEA. This CDR3 is built from 13 residues. The CDR3 loop is CSVGDSSYNEQFF. The CDR3 DNA follows: TGCAGCGTTGGGGACAGCTCCTACAATGAGCAGTTCTTC.

This clone was found a few times. The V call is TRBV7-2, the J call TRBJ2-7; D gene ambiguous. The germline V gene encodes CDR1 SGHTA and CDR2 FQGNSA. Trimming removed 1 base at V and 1 base at J, with 8 bases between. The CDR3 runs to 14 residues. The CDR3 loop reads CASSLGVGSYEQYF. CDR3 sequence (DNA): TGTGCCAGCAGCTTAGGGGTAGGGTCCTACGAGCAGTACTTC.

The CDR3 loop is CASSWHRDTKGNQPQHF. The CDR3 nucleotides read TGCGCCAGCAGCTGGCACCGGGACACCAAGGGCAATCAGCCCCAGCATTTT. The chain uses TRBV4-1 and TRBJ1-5, with D maybe TRBD1 (6 bases). V was cut by 5 bases and J by 2 bases, with 19 bases left in between. CDR1 and CDR2 from the germline V gene are MGHRA and YSYEKL. CDR3 length equals 17 residues.

This chain joins TRBV2 and TRBJ2-1; possible D gene TRBD2, 7 bases. V gave up 10 bases and J gave up 8 bases, with 18 bases separating them. The CDR3 spans 13 residues. CDR1 is SNHLY and CDR2 is FYNNEI in the germline V gene. CDR3 DNA: TGTGCCATTTTAGGGGGGGCGCGTGATGAGCAGTTCTTC. Translated: CAILGGARDEQFF.

In DNA, the CDR3 is TGTGCCAGCAGCCTGGGGGATGGAAAACTGTTTTTT. Its protein is CASSLGDGKLFF. The genes are TRBV5-4 and TRBJ1-4; a possible D gene is TRBD1 (5 bases). The germline gives CDR1 SGHNT, CDR2 YYREEE (reference sequence). The CDR3 length is 12 residues. The germline V and J ends were trimmed by 4 bases and 10 bases, with 11 bases remaining between them.

The gene calls are TRBV5-4 and TRBJ1-1, with D possibly being TRBD1 (6 bases). The CDR3 runs to 13 residues. V lost 5 bases, J lost 8 bases, and 16 bases lay in between. The germline V gene encodes CDR1 SGHNT and CDR2 YYREEE (reference sequence). CDR3 in DNA: TGTGCCAGCAGGATACAGGGTCGCAGAGAAGCTTTCTTT. It specifies CASRIQGRREAFF.

J is TRBJ1-4 and V is TRBV7-9; D is unresolved. V was trimmed by 5 bases and J by 8 bases, leaving 18 bases between them. Germline V gene data show CDR1 as SEHNR and CDR2 as FQNEAQ (reference sequence). This CDR3 has 15 residues. CDR3 sequence reads: CASSEPTGNREKLFF. CDR3 nucleotides: TGTGCCAGCAGCGAACCGACGGGGAACCGAGAAAAACTGTTTTTT.